The 17 T cell receptor beta chains below come from one sample, sequenced in a study of glioma-infiltrating T cells after dendritic cell vaccination. The method was immunoSEQ multiplex PCR; TCRdb's version includes in-frame clones alone and lacks a portion of them. The table includes 40,000 to 60,000 clones, 65% to 90% detected once. Material: blood, obtained before dendritic cell vaccination. The receptors come from a human donor with glioblastoma.

This sequence joins TRBV19 and TRBJ1-2; D unclear. The V end was cut by 5 bases, the J end by 4 bases, with 5 bases between. The V gene's germline CDR1 is LNHDA and CDR2 SQIVND (reference sequence). The length of the CDR3 is 11 residues. Here the CDR3 DNA reads TGTGCCAGTAGTTACGGCTATGGCTACACCTTC. Translation gives CASSYGYGYTF.

The CDR3 DNA is TGCGCCATCGACAGGGGGTACTATGGCTACACCTTC. This codes for CAIDRGYYGYTF. This chain joins TRBV10-2 and TRBJ1-2; 9 bases line up with TRBD1. Germline-derived CDR1 and CDR2 are WSHSY and SAAADI. This CDR3 spans 12 amino acids. V shed 10 bases and J 3 bases; nucleotides not matched to a gene: 3.

This chain connects TRBV5-1 to TRBJ1-1, with 8 positions matching TRBD1. V was pared by 4 bases and J by 4 bases, with 9 bases of the junction left unmatched. This CDR3 comprises 15 residues. Germline assignment: CDR1 SGHRS and CDR2 YFSETQ. CDR3 region: CASSPDPGGGTEAFF. DNA of the CDR3: TGCGCCAGCAGCCCAGATCCAGGGGGCGGCACTGAAGCTTTCTTT.

The chain couples TRBV7-2 to TRBJ1-1; D is undetermined. V lost 2 bases and J lost 1, with 11 bases in between. The CDR3 length is 15 residues. Germline V gene data show CDR1 as SGHTA and CDR2 as FQGNSA. The CDR3 region is CASSLYGSQNTEAFF. Here the CDR3 DNA reads TGTGCCAGCAGCTTATACGGGAGCCAGAACACTGAAGCTTTCTTT. Based on the CDR3 plus reference TRBV7-2 and TRBJ1-1, the full variable domain is GAGVSQSPSNKVTEKGKDVELRCDPISGHTALYWYRQSLGQGLEFLIYFQGNSAPDKSGLPSDRFSAERTGGSVSTLTIQRTQQEDSAVYLCASSLYGSQNTEAFFGQGTRLTVV.

This chain uses TRBV14 with TRBJ1-2; D possibly corresponds to TRBD1 (6 bases). The CDR3 extends over 13 amino acids. V was trimmed by 4 bases and J by 7 bases, leaving 13 bases between them. CDR1 is SGHDN and CDR2 is FVKESK in the germline V gene. CDR3 loop: CASSPIGGLGYTF. Written as DNA, the CDR3 is TGTGCCAGCAGCCCCATAGGGGGTCTTGGCTACACCTTC.

This rearrangement joins TRBV9 to TRBJ1-2; 7 nucleotides align to TRBD1. Germline loops: CDR1 SGDLS, CDR2 YYNGEE. Trimming removed 1 base from V and 4 bases from J; junction bases left unmatched: 13. This CDR3 region has 17 residues. The CDR3 reads CASSVSGTGVAGYGYTF. The CDR3 region has the DNA TGTGCCAGCAGCGTATCGGGTACAGGGGTCGCCGGCTATGGCTACACCTTC.

The gene calls are TRBV5-5 and TRBJ1-1; no clear D. Germline-derived CDR1 and CDR2 are SGHKS and YYEKEE (reference sequence). The CDR3 consists of 14 residues. Between the trimmed V and J ends, which lost 1 base and 2 bases, there was a span of 9 bases. Written as DNA, the CDR3 is TGTGCCAGCAGCTTGACGGAGGCAAACACTGAAGCTTTCTTT. It is translated as CASSLTEANTEAFF.

The chain is built from TRBV5-1 and TRBJ1-1, with D possibly being TRBD1 (5 bases). With 6 bases removed from V and 6 bases from J, the gap between germline ends came to 21 bases. Germline CDR1 reads SGHRS; CDR2 reads YFSETQ. This CDR3 has 15 amino acids. The CDR3 DNA is TGCGCCAGCACCACTTGGGGCGGCAGGGAATCTGAAGCTTTCTTT. Translated, it gives CASTTWGGRESEAFF. The full variable domain, its missing parts supplied by reference TRBV5-1 and TRBJ1-1, is KAGVTQTPRYLIKTRGQQVTLSCSPISGHRSVSWYQQTPGQGLQFLFEYFSETQRNKGNFPGRFSGRQFSNSRSEMNVSTLELGDSALYLCASTTWGGRESEAFFGQGTRLTVV.

V is TRBV10-2 and J is TRBJ1-2; perhaps TRBD1 as D (5 bases). V was cut by 2 bases and J by 5 bases, with 9 bases left in between. Germline V CDR1 and CDR2: WSHSY, SAAADI. This CDR3 has 13 amino acids. The chain's CDR3 is CASSEGAEYGYTF. The DNA for the CDR3 is TGCGCCAGCAGTGAGGGGGCTGAATATGGCTACACCTTC.

V usage is TRBV5-6 and J usage is TRBJ2-6; 7 positions match TRBD1. The CDR3 has 15 residues. V was clipped by 4 bases and J by 0 bases; unmatched bases: 1. Germline CDR1 SGHDT, CDR2 YYEEEE. The CDR3 nucleotides read TGTGCCAGCAGCCCAGGGGGCTCTGGGGCCAACGTCCTGACTTTC. As protein: CASSPGGSGANVLTF.

The chain carries TRBV19 and TRBJ1-1; 10 bases fit TRBD1. Trimming took 2 bases from V and 12 from J; bases not matched to a gene: 9. Germline V CDR1 and CDR2: LNHDA, SQIVND (reference sequence). The CDR3 totals 14 residues. The CDR3 loop is CASSIPPGQGSPFF. CDR3 coding DNA: TGTGCCAGTAGTATACCCCCGGGACAGGGGAGTCCTTTCTTT.

V usage is TRBV9 and J usage is TRBJ2-7; 7 positions match TRBD2. This CDR3 region has 14 residues. Germline CDR1 is SGDLS and CDR2 is YYNGEE. The ends lost 0 bases at V and 7 bases at J; junction bases unmatched: 7. The CDR3 DNA is TGTGCCAGCAGCGTAGATGCGGGAGTAGGGGAGCAGTACTTC. This sequence encodes CASSVDAGVGEQYF. The complete variable domain, with remaining parts taken from reference TRBV9 and TRBJ2-7, reads DSGVTQTPKHLITATGQRVTLRCSPRSGDLSVYWYQQSLDQGLQFLIQYYNGEERAKGNILERFSAQQFPDLHSELNLSSLELGDSALYFCASSVDAGVGEQYFGPGTRLTVT.

The chain carries TRBV18 and TRBJ1-4; D gene unclear. Germline lookup yields CDR1 KGHSH and CDR2 LQKENI. The CDR3 is 15 amino acids. V was clipped by 2 bases and J by 1 base, with 8 bases between them. The CDR3 spells CASSPNIETNEKLFF. In nucleotides, the CDR3 is TGTGCCAGCTCACCAAATATAGAAACTAATGAAAAACTGTTTTTT.

The chain combines TRBV7-2 with TRBJ2-1; D perhaps matches TRBD2 (6 bases). The CDR3 length is 14 residues. V was pared by 8 bases and J by 6 bases, with 17 bases between. The germline V gene encodes CDR1 SGHTA and CDR2 FQGNSA. The CDR3 reads CASSTSSVSNEQFF. In DNA form, the CDR3 reads TGTGCCAGCTCAACGTCTAGCGTGAGCAATGAGCAGTTCTTC.

The gene calls are TRBV25-1 and TRBJ2-7; 8 bases line up with TRBD1. The J segment lost 4 bases and the V segment lost 8 bases, leaving 10 bases of the junction unmatched. Germline assignment: CDR1 MGHDK and CDR2 SYGVNS. The CDR3 is made up of 14 amino acids. CDR3: CASAGTGQVYEQYF. The CDR3 region has the DNA TGTGCCAGCGCCGGAACGGGACAGGTTTACGAGCAGTACTTC.

The chain links TRBV6-5 to TRBJ2-7; 11 nucleotides line up with TRBD2. Germline CDR1 is MNHEY and CDR2 is SVGAGI. The CDR3 consists of 14 residues. J lost 1 base, V lost 9 bases, and 5 bases had no gene match. CDR3 sequence: CASRTSGGSYEQYF. In DNA form, the CDR3 reads TGTGCCAGTAGAACTAGCGGGGGTTCCTACGAGCAGTACTTC.

The chain couples TRBV19 to TRBJ1-1; 7 nucleotides match TRBD1. This CDR3 has 14 residues. V gave up 1 base and J gave up 8 bases; unmatched junction bases: 7. Per germline, CDR1 LNHDA and CDR2 SQIVND (reference sequence). CDR3 sequence (DNA): TGTGCCAGTAGTATAGGCGTGCACAGGGGAGAAGCTTTCTTT. Amino acid sequence: CASSIGVHRGEAFF.